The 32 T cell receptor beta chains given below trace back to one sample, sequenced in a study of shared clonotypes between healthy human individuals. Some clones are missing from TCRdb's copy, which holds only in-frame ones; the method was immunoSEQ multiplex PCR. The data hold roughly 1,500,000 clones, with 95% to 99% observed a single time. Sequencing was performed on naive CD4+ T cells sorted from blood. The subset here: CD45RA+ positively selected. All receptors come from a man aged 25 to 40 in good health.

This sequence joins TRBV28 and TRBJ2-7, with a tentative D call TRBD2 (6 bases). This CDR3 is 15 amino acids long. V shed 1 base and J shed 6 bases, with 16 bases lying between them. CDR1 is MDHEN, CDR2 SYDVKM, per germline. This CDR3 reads CASSLSGAAQAEQYF. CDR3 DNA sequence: TGTGCCAGCAGTTTATCGGGAGCGGCCCAAGCCGAGCAGTACTTC.

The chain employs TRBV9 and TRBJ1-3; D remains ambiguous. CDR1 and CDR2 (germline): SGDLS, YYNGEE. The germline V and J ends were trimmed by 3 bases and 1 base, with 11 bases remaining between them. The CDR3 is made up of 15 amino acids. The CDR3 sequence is CASSAKQTSGNTIYF. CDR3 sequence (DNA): TGTGCCAGCAGCGCCAAACAGACTTCTGGAAACACCATATATTTT.

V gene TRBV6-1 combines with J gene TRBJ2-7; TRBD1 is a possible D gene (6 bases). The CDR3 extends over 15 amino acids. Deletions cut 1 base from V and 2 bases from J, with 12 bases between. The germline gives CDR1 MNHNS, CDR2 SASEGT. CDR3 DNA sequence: TGTGCCAGCAGTGAAGGCGCGACAGGCACCTACGAGCAGTACTTC. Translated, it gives CASSEGATGTYEQYF.

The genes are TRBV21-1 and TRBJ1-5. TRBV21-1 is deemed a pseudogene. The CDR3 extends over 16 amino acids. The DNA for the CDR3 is TGTGCCAGCAGCAAGTTGGCCGACGGGAGCAATCAGCCCCAGCATTTT. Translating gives CASSKLADGSNQPQHF.

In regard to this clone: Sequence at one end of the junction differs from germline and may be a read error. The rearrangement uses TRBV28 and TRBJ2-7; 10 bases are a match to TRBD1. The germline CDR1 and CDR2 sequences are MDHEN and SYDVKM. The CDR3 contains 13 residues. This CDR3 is CASSPSATGGVIF. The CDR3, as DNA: TGTGCCAGCAGCCCTTCGGCGACAGGGGGCGTGATTTTC. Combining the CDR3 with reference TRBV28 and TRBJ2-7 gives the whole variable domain DVKVTQSSRYLVKRTGEKVFLECVQDMDHENMFWYRQDPGLGLRLIYFSYDVKMKEKGDIPEGYSVSREKKERFSLILESASTNQTSMYLCASSPSATGGVIFGPGTRLTVT.

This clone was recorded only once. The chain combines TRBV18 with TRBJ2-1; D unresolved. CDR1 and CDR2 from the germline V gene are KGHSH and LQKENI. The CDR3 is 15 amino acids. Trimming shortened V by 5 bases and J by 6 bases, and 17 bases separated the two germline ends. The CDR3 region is CASSSSVGRVNEQFF. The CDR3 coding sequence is TGTGCCAGCTCAAGTAGTGTGGGAAGGGTCAATGAGCAGTTCTTC.

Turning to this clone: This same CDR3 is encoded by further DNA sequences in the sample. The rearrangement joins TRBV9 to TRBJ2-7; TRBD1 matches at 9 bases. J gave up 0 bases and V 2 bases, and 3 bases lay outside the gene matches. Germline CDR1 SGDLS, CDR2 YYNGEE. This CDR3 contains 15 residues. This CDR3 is CASSVGQGPSYEQYF. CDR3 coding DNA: TGTGCCAGCAGCGTGGGACAGGGTCCCTCCTACGAGCAGTACTTC.

CDR3 residues: CASSLSSLSSYEQYF. CDR3 DNA sequence: TGTGCCAGCAGCTTAAGTTCCCTAAGCTCCTACGAGCAGTACTTC. This rearrangement joins TRBV7-3 to TRBJ2-7; no clear D. The V and J ends lost 1 base and 0 bases respectively, with 10 bases between them. The germline CDR1 and CDR2 sequences are SGHTA and FQGTGA. The CDR3 runs 15 residues.

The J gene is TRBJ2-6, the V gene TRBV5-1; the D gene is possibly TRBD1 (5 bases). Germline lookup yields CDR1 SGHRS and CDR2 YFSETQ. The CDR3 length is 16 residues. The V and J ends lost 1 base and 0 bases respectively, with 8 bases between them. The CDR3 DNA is TGCGCCAGCAGCTTGCTAGGGGACTCTGGGGCCAACGTCCTGACTTTC. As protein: CASSLLGDSGANVLTF.

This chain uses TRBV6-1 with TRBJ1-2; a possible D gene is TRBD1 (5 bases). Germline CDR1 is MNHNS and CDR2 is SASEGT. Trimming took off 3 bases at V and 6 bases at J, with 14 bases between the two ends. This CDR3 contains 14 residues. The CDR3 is CASSDGTPADGYTF. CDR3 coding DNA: TGTGCCAGCAGTGATGGGACGCCAGCTGATGGCTACACCTTC.

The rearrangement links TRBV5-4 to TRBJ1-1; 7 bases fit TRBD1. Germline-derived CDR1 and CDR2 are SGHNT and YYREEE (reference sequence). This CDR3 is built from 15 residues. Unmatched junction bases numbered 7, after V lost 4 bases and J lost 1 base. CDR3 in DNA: TGTGCCAGCAGCCGAAGGGACAGACCGAACACTGAAGCTTTCTTT. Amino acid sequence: CASSRRDRPNTEAFF.

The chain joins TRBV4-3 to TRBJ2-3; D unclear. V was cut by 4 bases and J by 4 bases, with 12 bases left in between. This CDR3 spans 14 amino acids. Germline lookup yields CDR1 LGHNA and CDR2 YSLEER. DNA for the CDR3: TGCGCCAGCAGCCTCAACAGTCCCCCAGATACGCAGTATTTT. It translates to CASSLNSPPDTQYF.

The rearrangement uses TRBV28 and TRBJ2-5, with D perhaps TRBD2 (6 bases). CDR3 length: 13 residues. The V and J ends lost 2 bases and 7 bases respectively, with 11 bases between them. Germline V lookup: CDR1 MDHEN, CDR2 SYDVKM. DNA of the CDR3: TGTGCCAGCAGTTTAACGTGGGAGGCGACCCAGTACTTC. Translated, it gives CASSLTWEATQYF.

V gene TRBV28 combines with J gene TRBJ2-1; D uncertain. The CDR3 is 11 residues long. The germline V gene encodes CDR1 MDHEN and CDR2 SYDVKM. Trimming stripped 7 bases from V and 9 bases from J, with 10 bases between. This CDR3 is CASKTPSEQFF. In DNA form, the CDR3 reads TGTGCCAGCAAAACTCCTAGTGAGCAGTTCTTC. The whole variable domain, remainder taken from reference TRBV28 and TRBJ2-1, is DVKVTQSSRYLVKRTGEKVFLECVQDMDHENMFWYRQDPGLGLRLIYFSYDVKMKEKGDIPEGYSVSREKKERFSLILESASTNQTSMYLCASKTPSEQFFGPGTRLTVL.

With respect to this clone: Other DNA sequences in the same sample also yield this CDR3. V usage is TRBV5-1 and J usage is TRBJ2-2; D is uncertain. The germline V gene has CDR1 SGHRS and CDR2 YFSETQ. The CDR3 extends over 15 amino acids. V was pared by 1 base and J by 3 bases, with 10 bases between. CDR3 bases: TGCGCCAGCAGCTTGACTGGTTTGGACACCGGGGAGCTGTTTTTT. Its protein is CASSLTGLDTGELFF. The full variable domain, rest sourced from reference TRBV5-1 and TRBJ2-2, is KAGVTQTPRYLIKTRGQQVTLSCSPISGHRSVSWYQQTPGQGLQFLFEYFSETQRNKGNFPGRFSGRQFSNSRSEMNVSTLELGDSALYLCASSLTGLDTGELFFGEGSRLTVL.

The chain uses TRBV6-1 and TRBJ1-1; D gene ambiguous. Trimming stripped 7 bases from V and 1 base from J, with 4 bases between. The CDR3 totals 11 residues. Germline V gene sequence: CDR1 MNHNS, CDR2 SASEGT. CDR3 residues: CASNTNTEAFF. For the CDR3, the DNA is TGTGCCAGCAACACGAACACTGAAGCTTTCTTT.

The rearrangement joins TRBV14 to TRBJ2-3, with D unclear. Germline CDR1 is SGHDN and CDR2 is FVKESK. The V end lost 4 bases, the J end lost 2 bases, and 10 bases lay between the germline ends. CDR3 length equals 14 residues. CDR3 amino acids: CASSPGSNTDTQYF. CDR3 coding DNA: TGTGCCAGCAGCCCTGGCAGTAACACAGATACGCAGTATTTT.

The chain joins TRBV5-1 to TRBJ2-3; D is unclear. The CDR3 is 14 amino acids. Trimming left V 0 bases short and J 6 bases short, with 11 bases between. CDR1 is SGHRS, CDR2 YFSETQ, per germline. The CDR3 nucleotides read TGCGCCAGCAGCTTGGTGGGCAGTTCGGATACGCAGTATTTT. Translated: CASSLVGSSDTQYF. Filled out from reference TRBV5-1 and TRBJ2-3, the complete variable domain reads KAGVTQTPRYLIKTRGQQVTLSCSPISGHRSVSWYQQTPGQGLQFLFEYFSETQRNKGNFPGRFSGRQFSNSRSEMNVSTLELGDSALYLCASSLVGSSDTQYFGPGTRLTVL.

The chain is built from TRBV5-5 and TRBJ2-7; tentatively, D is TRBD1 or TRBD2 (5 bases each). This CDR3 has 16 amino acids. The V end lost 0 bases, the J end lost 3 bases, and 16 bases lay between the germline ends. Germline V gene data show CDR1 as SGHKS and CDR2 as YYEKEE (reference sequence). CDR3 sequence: CASSLEILGELYEQYF. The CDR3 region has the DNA TGTGCCAGCAGCTTGGAGATTTTGGGGGAGCTCTACGAGCAGTACTTC.

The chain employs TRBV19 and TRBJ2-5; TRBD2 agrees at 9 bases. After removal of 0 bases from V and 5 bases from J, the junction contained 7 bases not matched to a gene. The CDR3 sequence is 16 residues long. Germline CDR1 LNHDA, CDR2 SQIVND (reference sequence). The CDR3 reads CASSIDSGRLGETQYF. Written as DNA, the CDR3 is TGTGCCAGTAGTATAGATAGCGGGAGACTCGGTGAGACCCAGTACTTC.

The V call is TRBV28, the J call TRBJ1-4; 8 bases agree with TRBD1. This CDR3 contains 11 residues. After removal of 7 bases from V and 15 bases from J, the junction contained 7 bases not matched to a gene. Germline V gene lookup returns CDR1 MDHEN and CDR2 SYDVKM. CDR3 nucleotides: TGTGCCAGCAAGTCCCCGGGACAGGTGTTTTTT. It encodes CASKSPGQVFF.

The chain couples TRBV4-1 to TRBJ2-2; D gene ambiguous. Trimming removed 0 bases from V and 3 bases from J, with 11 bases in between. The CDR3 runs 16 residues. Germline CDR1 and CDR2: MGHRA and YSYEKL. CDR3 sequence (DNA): TGCGCCAGCAGCCAAGAAGGCCTACTACACACCGGGGAGCTGTTTTTT. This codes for CASSQEGLLHTGELFF.

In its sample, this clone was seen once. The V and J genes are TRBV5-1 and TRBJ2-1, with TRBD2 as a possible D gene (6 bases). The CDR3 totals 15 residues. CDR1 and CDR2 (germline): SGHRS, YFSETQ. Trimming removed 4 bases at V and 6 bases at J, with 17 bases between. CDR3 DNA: TGCGCCAGCAGCACGAATTACGGGGGATCCAATGAGCAGTTCTTC. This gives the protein CASSTNYGGSNEQFF.

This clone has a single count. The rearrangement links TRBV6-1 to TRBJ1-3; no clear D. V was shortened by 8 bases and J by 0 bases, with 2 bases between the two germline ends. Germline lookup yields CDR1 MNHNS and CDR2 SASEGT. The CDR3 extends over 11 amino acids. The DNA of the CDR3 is TGTGCCAGCGGCTCTGGAAACACCATATATTTT. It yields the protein CASGSGNTIYF.

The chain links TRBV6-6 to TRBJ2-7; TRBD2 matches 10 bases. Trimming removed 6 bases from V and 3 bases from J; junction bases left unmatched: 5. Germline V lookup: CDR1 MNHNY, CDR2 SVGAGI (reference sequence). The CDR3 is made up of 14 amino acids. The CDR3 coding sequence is TGTGCCAGCAGCCGAGTAGCGGGAGGCTACGAGCAGTACTTC. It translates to CASSRVAGGYEQYF.

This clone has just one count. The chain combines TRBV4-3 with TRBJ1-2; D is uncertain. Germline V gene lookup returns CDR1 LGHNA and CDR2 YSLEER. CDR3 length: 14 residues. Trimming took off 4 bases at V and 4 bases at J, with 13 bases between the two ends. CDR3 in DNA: TGCGCCAGCAGCCGAGCCTCGAACTCCTATGGCTACACCTTC. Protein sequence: CASSRASNSYGYTF.

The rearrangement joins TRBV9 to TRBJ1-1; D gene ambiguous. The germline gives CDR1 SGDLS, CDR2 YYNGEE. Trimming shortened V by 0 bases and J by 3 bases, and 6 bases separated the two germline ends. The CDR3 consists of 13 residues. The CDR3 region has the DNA TGTGCCAGCAGCGTAGACGCCTACACTGAAGCTTTCTTT. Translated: CASSVDAYTEAFF. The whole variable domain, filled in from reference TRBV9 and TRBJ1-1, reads DSGVTQTPKHLITATGQRVTLRCSPRSGDLSVYWYQQSLDQGLQFLIQYYNGEERAKGNILERFSAQQFPDLHSELNLSSLELGDSALYFCASSVDAYTEAFFGQGTRLTVV.

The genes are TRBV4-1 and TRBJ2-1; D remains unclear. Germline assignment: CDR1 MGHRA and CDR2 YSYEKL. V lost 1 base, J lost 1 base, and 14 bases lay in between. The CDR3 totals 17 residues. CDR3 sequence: CASSQGDLHRSYNEQFF. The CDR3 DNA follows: TGCGCCAGCAGCCAAGGGGATCTCCACCGATCCTACAATGAGCAGTTCTTC.

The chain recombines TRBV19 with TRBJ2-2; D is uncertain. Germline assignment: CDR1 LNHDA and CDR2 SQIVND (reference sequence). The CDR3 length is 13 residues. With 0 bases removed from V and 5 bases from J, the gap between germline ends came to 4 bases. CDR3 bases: TGTGCCAGTAGTATAGACCCAACCGGGGAGCTGTTTTTT. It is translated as CASSIDPTGELFF.

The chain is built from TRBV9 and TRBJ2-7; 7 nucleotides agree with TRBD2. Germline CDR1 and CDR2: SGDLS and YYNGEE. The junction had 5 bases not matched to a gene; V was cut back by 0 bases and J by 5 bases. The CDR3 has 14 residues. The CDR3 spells CASSVGGSSDEQYF. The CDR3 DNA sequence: TGTGCCAGCAGCGTAGGCGGGAGTAGCGACGAGCAGTACTTC. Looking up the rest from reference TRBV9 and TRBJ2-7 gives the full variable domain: DSGVTQTPKHLITATGQRVTLRCSPRSGDLSVYWYQQSLDQGLQFLIQYYNGEERAKGNILERFSAQQFPDLHSELNLSSLELGDSALYFCASSVGGSSDEQYFGPGTRLTVT.

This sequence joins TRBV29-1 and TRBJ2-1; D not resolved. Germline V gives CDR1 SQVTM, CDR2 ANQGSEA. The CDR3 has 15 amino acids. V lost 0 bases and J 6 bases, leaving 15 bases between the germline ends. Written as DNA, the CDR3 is TGCAGCGTTGAAGATCTCGCGCCCTTAGGCAATGAGCAGTTCTTC. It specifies CSVEDLAPLGNEQFF.

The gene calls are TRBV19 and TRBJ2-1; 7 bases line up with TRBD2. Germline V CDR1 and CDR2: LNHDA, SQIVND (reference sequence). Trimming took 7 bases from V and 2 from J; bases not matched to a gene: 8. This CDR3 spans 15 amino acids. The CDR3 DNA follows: TGTGCCAGTACGAATCTAGCGGCCGCCTACAATGAGCAGTTCTTC. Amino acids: CASTNLAAAYNEQFF.